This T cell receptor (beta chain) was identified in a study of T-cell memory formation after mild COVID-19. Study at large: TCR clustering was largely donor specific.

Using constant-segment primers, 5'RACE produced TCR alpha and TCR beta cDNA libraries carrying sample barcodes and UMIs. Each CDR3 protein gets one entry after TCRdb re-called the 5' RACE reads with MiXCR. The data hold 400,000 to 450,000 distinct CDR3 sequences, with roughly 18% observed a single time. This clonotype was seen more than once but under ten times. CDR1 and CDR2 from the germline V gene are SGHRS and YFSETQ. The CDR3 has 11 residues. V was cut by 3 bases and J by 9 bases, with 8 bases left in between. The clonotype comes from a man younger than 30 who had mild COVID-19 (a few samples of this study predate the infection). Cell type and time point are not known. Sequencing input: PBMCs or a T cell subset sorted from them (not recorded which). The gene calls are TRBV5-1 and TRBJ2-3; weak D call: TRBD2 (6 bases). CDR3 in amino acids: CASSWGRTQYF. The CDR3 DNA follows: TGCGCCAGCAGCTGGGGGAGGACGCAGTATTTT.